The T cell receptor beta chain described here comes from a study of blood T cell repertoires in COVID-19. Study background: Sites in the United States, Italy and Spain provided acute and convalescent COVID-19 samples. The analysed material was cDNA or gDNA that came from T cells, B-cell-depleted T cells, or PBMCs.

In the authors' workflow: Using reference gene primer amplification, nucleated cell counts were estimated. The assay was immunoSEQ multiplex PCR, and TCRdb's table has in-frame clones only and misses some. V, J and clone size reflect that table, while D and trimming were determined from the DNA. Among hundreds of thousands of clones, around 87% were seen once, and the ten largest hold about 2.9%. Germline lookup yields CDR1 GTSNPN and CDR2 SVGIG (reference sequence). After removal of 3 bases from V and 2 bases from J, the junction contained 3 bases not matched to a gene. The CDR3 has 13 amino acids. The origin of this receptor is a human donor in a cohort sampled during active COVID-19. V gene TRBV30 combines with J gene TRBJ2-7; 8 bases match TRBD1. Sequencing was carried out using peripheral blood. The CDR3 here is CAWRRTGPYEQYF. The CDR3 coding sequence is TGTGCCTGGAGGAGGACAGGGCCCTACGAGCAGTACTTC.